This T cell receptor (beta chain) derives from a study of shared clonotypes between healthy human individuals. Study-wide results and limits: Sharing across four donors was highest in naive CD4 (around 5%) and lowest in memory CD8 (roughly 0.4%). Measured sharing among donors was expected to vary with sequencing depth. Estimated richness values were generally larger in naive subsets than in memory subsets.

V lost 0 bases to trimming and J lost 2 bases, with 8 bases between them. The CDR3 is 16 residues long. The germline gives CDR1 MNHEY, CDR2 SMNVEV (reference sequence). With respect to this clone: Antigen specificity is unknown.

Profiled with immunoSEQ multiplex PCR; TCRdb holds only in-frame clones, not every one. The data hold 2 million or so clones, with roughly 94% observed a single time. The chain has TRBV27 and TRBJ2-6; D might be TRBD1 (6 bases). This sequence was found in a young man in good health. The sequenced sample was naive CD4+ T cells sorted from blood. As to subset: CD45RA+ positively selected. The CDR3 DNA follows: TGTGCCAGCAGTTTATCCACAGGGACTGGGGCCAACGTCCTGACTTTC. Its translation: CASSLSTGTGANVLTF.